At least ten counts were recorded for the clone carrying this T cell receptor (beta chain). Its antigen remains unidentified. The TCRbeta library incorporated unique molecular identifiers. TCRdb re-derived calls from the PCR reads in MiXCR, one entry per CDR3 protein. The sample lists roughly 220,000 distinct CDR3 sequences, roughly 8.1% seen once, with 35% in the top ten. The data are from a study of T-cell reconstitution after alpha-beta-depleted transplantation in children. Study findings and constraints: The authors attributed T-cell counts and diversity one year after transplant mostly to newly produced T cells.

This CDR3 region has 16 residues. The chain is built from TRBV21-1 and TRBJ2-7; the table's TRBD1 call for D was not verified on the DNA. TRBV21-1 is termed a pseudogene. This clonotype was sampled from a male patient between 2 and 10 years old who had a stem cell transplant for acute myeloid leukemia, so the T cells may come from the graft donor. The sequencing used PBMCs, mostly from graft donor cells, collected 360 days after TCRalphabeta/CD19-depleted stem cell transplant. The CDR3 bases are TGTGCCAGCAGTTTCACAAGTTTCACAGGGATCCACGAGCAGTACTTC. Protein: CASSFTSFTGIHEQYF.